These T cell receptor beta chains were read from a single sample in a study of shared clonotypes between healthy human individuals. Data came from immunoSEQ multiplex PCR; TCRdb stores just in-frame clones and leaves some out. The data contain 300,000 to 400,000 clones, roughly 91% of them singletons. The material sequenced was memory CD8+ T cells sorted from blood. These receptors came from a man in his late teens or twenties in good health. Each CDR3 is given without its conserved first and last residue.

CDR3aa	j_gene	v_gene
ASSYGSGGYEQY	TRBJ2-7	TRBV6-5
ASSLAGGFYEQY	TRBJ2-7	TRBV6-5
ASSSTVASGGTETQY	TRBJ2-5	TRBV5-6
ASSPSRVETNSPLH	TRBJ1-6	TRBV9
ASSQGEGRQPQH	TRBJ1-5	TRBV4-1
ASSVTSGRAGEQF	TRBJ2-1	TRBV9
ASSSDRIYGYT	TRBJ1-2	TRBV7-9
ASSEYWNYEQY	TRBJ2-7	TRBV6-1
ASSTDLSSYEQY	TRBJ2-7	TRBV10-1
ASTVVGGRFDYGYT	TRBJ1-2	TRBV28
ASSAVGAGEAF	TRBJ1-1	TRBV9
ASSLSAAPLASTDTQY	TRBJ2-3	TRBV27
ASSLAIDETQY	TRBJ2-5	TRBV7-9
ASSLGWSSPEQY	TRBJ2-7	TRBV7-6
ASSLAVSVGSNSNQPQH	TRBJ1-5	TRBV4-1
AWNSGFGYT	TRBJ1-2	TRBV30
ASSQTNSYEQY	TRBJ2-7	TRBV27
ASSAGTGGSYEQY	TRBJ2-7	TRBV9
ASSDGTGELF	TRBJ2-2	TRBV10-1
ASSSHSYEQY	TRBJ2-7	TRBV13
ASSPEFYGYT	TRBJ1-2	TRBV6-1
ASSQSLARAFRETQY	TRBJ2-5	TRBV23-1
SVDYYNEQF	TRBJ2-1	TRBV29-1
ASSHQQAFRNTQY	TRBJ2-3	TRBV4-1